These T cell receptor gamma chains were read from a single sample in a study of γδ T cells in repeated Plasmodium falciparum infection. TCRdb re-processed the multiplex PCR reads via CATT. The sample lists tens of thousands of gamma-chain clones; 1.4% were seen once. The material sequenced was gamma-delta T cells from blood. The receptors stem from a pool of human donors (malaria-infected and uninfected, not separated). CDR3s include the opening cysteine and the closing phenylalanine or tryptophan. The size entry gives how often the clone was seen (once, few, many) or a class if it is expanded.

>TRGJP|TRGV9|many
CALWETRWGKKIKVF
TGTGCCTTGTGGGAGACCCGATGGGGCAAAAAAATCAAGGTATTT
>TRGJP1|TRGV8|many
CATWEQWFKIF
TGTGCCACCTGGGAGCAATGGTTCAAGATATTT
>TRGJP|TRGV9|medium-sized
CALWEAPAGQELGKKIKVF
TGTGCCTTGTGGGAGGCCCCAGCAGGCCAGGAGTTGGGCAAAAAAATCAAGGTATTT
>TRGJP2|TRGV8|many
CATWELVWGDWIKTF
TGTGCCACCTGGGAGTTAGTCTGGGGTGATTGGATCAAGACGTTT
>TRGJ1/TRGJ2|TRGV9|medium-sized
CALWEFYYKKLF
TGTGCCTTGTGGGAGTTTTATTATAAGAAACTCTTT
>TRGJ1/TRGJ2|TRGV4|many
CATWDALLRNYYKKLF
TGTGCCACCTGGGATGCCCTTCTGAGGAATTATTATAAGAAACTCTTT
>TRGJ1/TRGJ2|TRGV2|many
CATWDGPHYKKLF
TGTGCCACCTGGGACGGGCCTCATTATAAGAAACTCTTT
>TRGJP2|TRGV9|many
CALWEVPRSSDWIKTF
TGTGCCTTGTGGGAGGTGCCGAGGAGTAGTGATTGGATCAAGACGTTT
>TRGJ1/TRGJ2|TRGV4|many
CATWDGPRKKLF
TGTGCCACCTGGGATGGGCCAAGGAAGAAACTCTTT
>TRGJ1/TRGJ2|TRGV8|many
CATWEANYKKLF
TGTGCCACCTGGGAGGCTAATTATAAGAAACTCTTT
>TRGJ1/TRGJ2|TRGV9|many
CALSTHYKKLF
TGTGCCTTGTCCACTCATTATAAGAAACTCTTT
>TRGJP2|TRGV3|medium-sized
CATWDTHGSDWIKTF
TGTGCCACCTGGGACACCCACGGTAGTGATTGGATCAAGACGTTT
>TRGJ1/TRGJ2|TRGV9|large
CALWEVSIQYYKKLF
TGTGCCTTGTGGGAGGTGTCCATCCAATATTATAAGAAACTCTTT
>TRGJ1/TRGJ2|TRGV2|many
CATWDPRGTYKKLF
TGTGCCACCTGGGACCCACGGGGTACTTATAAGAAACTCTTT
>TRGJP|TRGV9|medium-sized
CALWEFKELGKKIKVF
TGTGCCTTGTGGGAGTTTAAAGAGTTGGGCAAAAAAATCAAGGTATTT
>TRGJ1/TRGJ2|TRGV9|many
CALWEVVKGKLF
TGTGCCTTGTGGGAGGTCGTCAAGGGGAAACTCTTT
>TRGJ1/TRGJ2|TRGV4|many
CATWTHKKLF
TGTGCCACCTGGACCCATAAGAAACTCTTT
>TRGJP|TRGV9|many
CALWEVREELGKKIKVF
TGTGCCTTGTGGGAGGTGCGAGAAGAGTTGGGCAAAAAAATCAAGGTATTT
>TRGJP|TRGV9|medium-sized
CALWEVKLGKKIKVF
TGTGCCTTGTGGGAGGTAAAGTTGGGCAAAAAAATCAAGGTATTT
>TRGJ1/TRGJ2|TRGV2|many
CATWDGWGYKKLF
TGTGCCACCTGGGACGGCTGGGGTTATAAGAAACTCTTT
>TRGJ1/TRGJ2|TRGV4|many
CATWDAPNYYKKLF
TGTGCCACCTGGGATGCTCCGAATTATTATAAGAAACTCTTT
>TRGJ1/TRGJ2|TRGV9|medium-sized
CALWETTYYKKLF
TGTGCCTTGTGGGAGACAACTTATTATAAGAAACTCTTT
>TRGJ1/TRGJ2|TRGV3|many
CATWDRPKNYYYKKLF
TGTGCCACCTGGGACAGGCCTAAAAATTATTATTATAAGAAACTCTTT
>TRGJ1/TRGJ2|TRGV8|many
CATWDKRRKKLF
TGTGCCACCTGGGATAAGCGGCGGAAGAAACTCTTT